Each of the 4 T cell receptor beta chains below was sequenced from the same sample in a study of blood T cells in healthy people across ages. Sample-barcoded 5' priming and a J-beta primer mix drove a second PCR of roughly 6 to 12 cycles. TCRdb analysed the 5' RACE reads with MiXCR anew, one entry per CDR3 protein. The data show about 630,000 distinct CDR3 sequences, with 20% to 25% seen just once and roughly 3.4% held by the top ten. Sequencing was done on a sample of blood. The receptor source for this set is a man in his sixties or seventies in good health.

This clonotype has a handful of counts. The chain carries TRBV28 and TRBJ2-7, with TRBD2 matching 8 bases. V lost 7 bases, J lost 4 bases, and 12 bases stayed unmatched. The CDR3 extends over 15 amino acids. CDR1 is MDHEN, CDR2 SYDVKM, per germline. The CDR3 spells CASMLIGGDQYEQYF. The CDR3 coding sequence is TGTGCCAGCATGCTAATCGGGGGGGACCAGTACGAGCAGTACTTC.

The genes are TRBV28 and TRBJ2-1; tentative D call: TRBD2 (6 bases). Looked up from germline, CDR1 is MDHEN and CDR2 is SYDVKM. The length of the CDR3 is 17 residues. The V end lost 2 bases, the J end lost 8 bases, and 22 bases lay between the germline ends. CDR3 region: CASSLRGGTPQTDEQFF. The CDR3 DNA sequence: TGTGCCAGCAGTTTACGAGGAGGGACCCCACAAACGGATGAGCAGTTCTTC. The whole variable domain, filled in from reference TRBV28 and TRBJ2-1, reads DVKVTQSSRYLVKRTGEKVFLECVQDMDHENMFWYRQDPGLGLRLIYFSYDVKMKEKGDIPEGYSVSREKKERFSLILESASTNQTSMYLCASSLRGGTPQTDEQFFGPGTRLTVL.

The chain is built from TRBV5-1 and TRBJ2-1, with 9 bases fitting TRBD2. Germline V lookup: CDR1 SGHRS, CDR2 YFSETQ. CDR3 length: 19 amino acids. Losses at the gene ends were 3 bases for V and 0 bases for J; bases not matched to a gene: 13. For the CDR3, the DNA is TGCGCCAGCAGCTCCGGACTAGCGAATAGTTATAGCTCCTACAATGAGCAGTTCTTC. Encoded protein: CASSSGLANSYSSYNEQFF.

This clonotype was seen more than once but under ten times. An end of the junction differs from the germline gene, which may be a read error. The chain has TRBV11-2 and TRBJ2-5; possible D gene TRBD1, 6 bases. The germline V gene encodes CDR1 SGHAT and CDR2 FQNNGV. The CDR3 runs to 16 residues. CDR3 in amino acids: CTSSSGVGHKQETQYF. CDR3 in DNA: TGTACCAGCAGCTCAGGGGTCGGGCACAAACAAGAGACCCAGTACTTC.